These 21 T cell receptor beta chains were sequenced from one sample in a study of blood T cell repertoires in COVID-19. Profiled with immunoSEQ multiplex PCR; TCRdb holds only in-frame clones, not every one. The sample yields some 200,000 clones, under 95% seen once. Sequences were obtained from peripheral blood. The source of these receptors is a man younger than 45 with acute or convalescent COVID-19.

This chain links TRBV30 with TRBJ1-1; D not certain. The CDR3 spans 14 residues. With 1 base removed from V and 4 bases from J, the gap between germline ends came to 13 bases. From germline, CDR1 is GTSNPN and CDR2 SVGIG (reference sequence). As DNA, the CDR3 is TGTGCCTGGAGTGAGATGTGGCGGGGCACTGAAGCTTTCTTT. Amino acids: CAWSEMWRGTEAFF.

The rearrangement links TRBV28 to TRBJ2-2; perhaps TRBD1 as D (5 bases). Trimming left V 7 bases short and J 5 bases short, with 17 bases between. Germline CDR1 and CDR2: MDHEN and SYDVKM. The CDR3 sequence is 15 residues long. The CDR3 DNA follows: TGTGCCAGCACAAAGAACCCCGGACAAACCGGGGAGCTGTTTTTT. It codes for CASTKNPGQTGELFF.

This chain uses TRBV6-5 with TRBJ2-2; TRBD1 matches 8 bases. Germline assignment: CDR1 MNHEY and CDR2 SVGAGI. The V and J ends lost 9 bases and 2 bases, in that order; junction bases with no gene match: 2. This CDR3 has 13 residues. Here the CDR3 DNA reads TGTGCCAGAGGGACAGGCAACACCGGGGAGCTGTTTTTT. Translating it yields CARGTGNTGELFF.

The V call is TRBV29-1, the J call TRBJ2-4; D uncertain. V gave up 4 bases and J gave up 4 bases, with 11 bases separating them. This CDR3 is built from 13 residues. Germline loops: CDR1 SQVTM, CDR2 ANQGSEA. The CDR3 region is CSVAVQIKNIQYF. CDR3 nucleotide sequence: TGCAGCGTTGCCGTACAGATTAAAAACATTCAGTACTTC. The entire variable domain, with the rest obtained from reference TRBV29-1 and TRBJ2-4, is as follows: SAVISQKPSRDICQRGTSLTIQCQVDSQVTMMFWYRQQPGQSLTLIATANQGSEATYESGFVIDKFPISRPNLTFSTLTVSNMSPEDSSIYLCSVAVQIKNIQYFGAGTRLSVL.

The gene calls are TRBV27 and TRBJ1-4, with 7 nucleotides matching TRBD1. After removal of 2 bases from V and 8 bases from J, the junction contained 5 bases not matched to a gene. This CDR3 has 14 amino acids. The germline V gene has CDR1 MNHEY and CDR2 SMNVEV (reference sequence). The CDR3 coding sequence is TGTGCCAGCAGTTTACGACAGGGCCGCGAAAAACTGTTTTTT. Residues: CASSLRQGREKLFF.

The chain has TRBV5-8 and TRBJ1-5; tentatively, D is TRBD1 (5 bases). This CDR3 contains 13 residues. In germline, CDR1 is SGHTS, CDR2 YDEGEE. V gave up 7 bases and J gave up 5 bases, with 13 bases separating them. The CDR3 region is CASVPGWHQPQHF. CDR3 DNA sequence: TGTGCCAGCGTACCAGGGTGGCATCAGCCCCAGCATTTT.

This chain uses TRBV24-1 with TRBJ1-2; 7 nucleotides agree with TRBD1. Germline V CDR1 and CDR2: KGHDR, SFDVKD. The CDR3 sequence is 13 residues long. J was trimmed by 8 bases and V by 6 bases; bases with no gene match: 8. CDR3 nucleotide sequence: TGTGCCACCAGTAAACAGGGGCTAGGGGGCTACACCTTC. This codes for CATSKQGLGGYTF.

The chain uses TRBV28 and TRBJ1-2; 7 bases match TRBD1. Germline V gene sequence: CDR1 MDHEN, CDR2 SYDVKM. CDR3 length: 14 amino acids. V shed 9 bases, J shed 1 base, and the junction held 8 bases outside the gene matches. The CDR3 protein is CASRTGQINYGYTF. The CDR3 nucleotides read TGTGCCAGTAGAACGGGACAGATTAACTATGGCTACACCTTC.

The CDR3 DNA reads as TGTGCCAGCAGCCAACAAGCGGGGAAAAACATTCAGTACTTC. Translating gives CASSQQAGKNIQYF. This chain uses TRBV3-1 (or the pseudogene TRBV3-2) with TRBJ2-4; TRBD2 aligns across 7 bases. Germline V gene data show CDR1 as LGHDT and CDR2 as YNNKEL (reference sequence). V gave up 2 bases and J gave up 4 bases; unmatched junction bases: 2. This CDR3 comprises 14 residues.

This chain joins TRBV12-3 or TRBV12-4 and TRBJ2-1, with D unresolved. This CDR3 is 13 amino acids long. Trimming stripped 6 bases from V and 8 bases from J, with 14 bases between. The CDR3 loop is CASSAEHWHEQFF. CDR3 DNA sequence: TGTGCCAGCAGCGCGGAACATTGGCATGAGCAGTTCTTC.

The V gene is TRBV18, the J gene TRBJ2-7; 7 positions agree with TRBD2. CDR3 length: 13 amino acids. The ends lost 4 bases at V and 5 bases at J; junction bases unmatched: 5. Germline CDR1 KGHSH, CDR2 LQKENI. CDR3 nucleotides: TGTGCCAGCTCACTACAGACTAGCAACGAGCAGTACTTC. This codes for CASSLQTSNEQYF.

V gene TRBV19 combines with J gene TRBJ2-7, with D hard to call. CDR3 length: 12 amino acids. The V end was cut by 3 bases, the J end by 3 bases, with 6 bases between. Germline V gene lookup returns CDR1 LNHDA and CDR2 SQIVND (reference sequence). CDR3 region: CASSIKSYEQYF. The CDR3 DNA follows: TGTGCCAGTAGTATTAAGAGCTACGAGCAGTACTTC.

The CDR3 loop reads CASSYGPGRGVGEQFF. CDR3 DNA: TGTGCCAGCAGTTATGGGCCCGGGCGGGGGGTTGGAGAGCAGTTCTTC. V and J are TRBV6-6 and TRBJ2-1; the match to TRBD2 covers 8 bases. Unmatched junction bases numbered 14, after V lost 3 bases and J lost 10 bases. Per the germline V gene, CDR1 is MNHNY and CDR2 is SVGAGI (reference sequence). The CDR3 covers 16 residues.

The chain links TRBV6-5 to TRBJ2-1; 8 bases line up with TRBD1. Looked up from germline, CDR1 is MNHEY and CDR2 is SVGAGI. The CDR3 covers 15 residues. V gave up 10 bases and J gave up 4 bases; unmatched junction bases: 12. CDR3 sequence reads: CATNPTGTGYNEQFF. The DNA of the CDR3 is TGTGCCACCAACCCCACCGGGACAGGTTACAATGAGCAGTTCTTC.

The chain employs TRBV3-1 (or the pseudogene TRBV3-2) and TRBJ2-5, with a weak D call TRBD1 (6 bases). V was cut by 2 bases and J by 4 bases, with 8 bases left in between. The V gene's germline CDR1 is LGHDT and CDR2 YNNKEL (reference sequence). This CDR3 region has 13 residues. CDR3 sequence reads: CASSQTRGETQYF. CDR3 sequence (DNA): TGTGCCAGCAGCCAAACCAGGGGAGAGACCCAGTACTTC.

This sequence joins TRBV6-5 and TRBJ2-7; maybe TRBD1 (5 bases). The CDR3 covers 14 residues. Germline-derived CDR1 and CDR2 are MNHEY and SVGAGI. Deletions cut 8 bases from V and 2 bases from J, with 16 bases between. This CDR3 is CASSGARQTYEQYF. In nucleotides, the CDR3 is TGTGCCAGCTCAGGAGCGCGACAGACCTACGAGCAGTACTTC.

The chain uses TRBV19 and TRBJ2-5; no clear D. Trimming pared 2 bases from V and 0 bases from J, leaving 7 bases between. Looked up from germline, CDR1 is LNHDA and CDR2 is SQIVND (reference sequence). This CDR3 spans 14 amino acids. CDR3 in DNA: TGTGCCAGTAGTATAAATGGCTACCAAGAGACCCAGTACTTC. It codes for CASSINGYQETQYF. Looking up the rest from reference TRBV19 and TRBJ2-5 gives the full variable domain: DGGITQSPKYLFRKEGQNVTLSCEQNLNHDAMYWYRQDPGQGLRLIYYSQIVNDFQKGDIAEGYSVSREKKESFPLTVTSAQKNPTAFYLCASSINGYQETQYFGPGTRLLVL.

This chain connects TRBV9 to TRBJ1-5; D is unresolved. Germline V gene data show CDR1 as SGDLS and CDR2 as YYNGEE. CDR3 length: 13 residues. The V and J ends lost 0 bases and 10 bases respectively, with 11 bases between them. The CDR3 reads CASSVDPNIPQHF. The CDR3 DNA sequence: TGTGCCAGCAGCGTAGACCCAAACATACCCCAGCATTTT.

This chain connects TRBV10-2 to TRBJ1-1, with D possibly TRBD1 on 5 matching bases. This CDR3 is built from 14 residues. Per the germline V gene, CDR1 is WSHSY and CDR2 is SAAADI. The V end lost 6 bases, the J end lost 4 bases, and 15 bases lay between the germline ends. The chain's CDR3 is CASRAIFRGTEAFF. The CDR3 DNA reads TGCGCCAGCAGGGCCATTTTTAGGGGCACTGAAGCTTTCTTT.

The chain couples TRBV7-3 to TRBJ2-2; D is undetermined. The CDR3 length is 12 residues. The V and J ends lost 5 bases and 7 bases respectively, with 8 bases between them. The V gene's germline CDR1 is SGHTA and CDR2 FQGTGA. The CDR3 region is CASSAYVGELFF. CDR3 sequence (DNA): TGTGCCAGCAGCGCCTACGTCGGGGAGCTGTTTTTT.

V is TRBV7-2 and J is TRBJ2-1; 8 positions match TRBD2. V lost 5 bases to trimming and J lost 12 bases; unmatched junction nucleotides: 12. The CDR3 runs 14 residues. Germline CDR1 SGHTA, CDR2 FQGNSA. The CDR3 DNA reads TGTGCCAGCAGCCCGGCGGGAGCGGGAGAGGCGCAGTTCTTC. Its translation: CASSPAGAGEAQFF.